The 21 T cell receptor beta chains given below trace back to one sample, sequenced in a study of T cell repertoires in cytomegalovirus infection. From the reads, TCRdb called clonotypes with MiXCR, one entry per CDR3 protein. The sample holds about 130,000 distinct CDR3 sequences, roughly 9% seen once. The specimen sequenced was PBMCs. The receptor source for this set is a human donor in good health (CMV status not recorded). Some clones in this sample may be carry-over from other donors' samples.

This clonotype has ten or more counts. The gene calls are TRBV7-2 and TRBJ1-1, with 8 bases that match TRBD1. The CDR3 spans 15 residues. V shed 5 bases and J 7 bases; nucleotides not matched to a gene: 12. Per the germline V gene, CDR1 is SGHTA and CDR2 is FQGNSA. The DNA of the CDR3 is TGTGCCAGCAGCACACGCCTCGGACAGGGTGGTGAAGCTTTCTTT. Translating it yields CASSTRLGQGGEAFF.

This clonotype has a count of ten or more. The chain recombines TRBV20-1 with TRBJ2-5; 9 nucleotides align to TRBD1. J gave up 2 bases and V 0 bases, and 16 bases lay outside the gene matches. The CDR3 length is 19 residues. Germline CDR1 reads DFQATT; CDR2 reads SNEGSKA (reference sequence). This CDR3 reads CSARDSLGTGMAPQETQYF. The CDR3 coding sequence is TGCAGTGCTAGAGATTCTCTCGGGACAGGGATGGCCCCACAAGAGACCCAGTACTTC.

The chain links TRBV3-1 to TRBJ2-5; D gene unclear. This CDR3 contains 15 residues. CDR1 is LGHDT and CDR2 is YNNKEL in the germline V gene (reference sequence). The germline V and J ends were trimmed by 0 bases and 1 base, with 9 bases remaining between them. The CDR3 reads CASSQDLTVQETQYF. In DNA form, the CDR3 reads TGTGCCAGCAGCCAAGATTTAACAGTCCAAGAGACCCAGTACTTC.

In this sample, this clonotype turned up a few times. The rearrangement uses TRBV7-9 and TRBJ2-7; the D is unclear. Germline CDR1 and CDR2: SEHNR and FQNEAQ (reference sequence). The V and J ends lost 2 bases and 5 bases respectively, with 7 bases between them. This CDR3 is built from 12 residues. The CDR3 sequence: CASSLKGNEQYF. As DNA, the CDR3 is TGTGCCAGCAGCTTAAAAGGGAACGAGCAGTACTTC.

This clonotype was seen a handful of times. The V and J genes are TRBV9 and TRBJ1-1; D call uncertain. Germline V gene sequence: CDR1 SGDLS, CDR2 YYNGEE. The length of the CDR3 is 14 residues. V lost 0 bases and J 3 bases, leaving 9 bases between the germline ends. CDR3 in amino acids: CASSVVSDYTEAFF. CDR3 in DNA: TGTGCCAGCAGCGTAGTTAGTGATTACACTGAAGCTTTCTTT.

This clonotype was observed at least ten times. The chain has TRBV27 and TRBJ2-3; no firm D call. The CDR3 consists of 12 residues. V lost 8 bases and J lost 9, with 15 bases in between. Germline V gives CDR1 MNHEY, CDR2 SMNVEV (reference sequence). CDR3 in amino acids: CASGETSGTQYF. For the CDR3, the DNA is TGTGCCAGCGGTGAAACGTCGGGCACGCAGTATTTT.

This chain connects TRBV19 to TRBJ2-3, with D uncertain. The V gene lost 10 bases and the J gene lost 2 bases, with 19 bases spanning the gap. This CDR3 has 15 residues. Germline V CDR1 and CDR2: LNHDA, SQIVND (reference sequence). The CDR3 coding sequence is TGTGCCACCGACCCCCCTACCCATTACACAGATACGCAGTATTTT. This codes for CATDPPTHYTDTQYF.

This clonotype was seen many times. The chain couples TRBV25-1 to TRBJ2-7; D is possibly TRBD1 (5 bases). Germline V gene sequence: CDR1 MGHDK, CDR2 SYGVNS. The V end lost 3 bases, the J end lost 2 bases, and 17 bases lay between the germline ends. The CDR3 has 16 residues. The CDR3 loop reads CASSDYRNDRTYEQYF. As DNA, the CDR3 is TGTGCCAGCAGTGATTATCGAAATGACAGAACCTACGAGCAGTACTTC.

This clonotype was detected ten times or more. The chain links TRBV9 to TRBJ2-2; TRBD1 matches 8 bases. The CDR3 extends over 15 amino acids. Germline CDR1 reads SGDLS; CDR2 reads YYNGEE. After removal of 3 bases from V and 6 bases from J, the junction contained 7 bases not matched to a gene. In DNA form, the CDR3 reads TGTGCCAGCAGCGCCCAGGGGGCTGCGCCCGGGGAGCTGTTTTTT. Amino acid sequence: CASSAQGAAPGELFF.

This clonotype was found many times. The chain has TRBV28 and TRBJ2-7; the D gene is possibly TRBD2 (5 bases). Germline V gene data show CDR1 as MDHEN and CDR2 as SYDVKM. Trimming pared 5 bases from V and 5 bases from J, leaving 19 bases between. The CDR3 totals 15 residues. The CDR3 protein is CASSPASGATNEQYF. As DNA, the CDR3 is TGTGCCAGCAGTCCAGCGAGCGGAGCCACCAACGAGCAGTACTTC.

V gene TRBV4-2 combines with J gene TRBJ2-6; no firm D call. CDR3 size: 18 residues. Trimming took 1 base from V and 0 from J, leaving 13 bases between them. The V gene's germline CDR1 is LGHNA and CDR2 YNFKEQ. CDR3 in amino acids: CASSQVVGRLSGANVLTF. The CDR3 DNA reads as TGTGCCAGCAGCCAAGTGGTTGGACGTCTCTCTGGGGCCAACGTCCTGACTTTC.

This clonotype was seen at least ten times. The V and J genes are TRBV7-9 and TRBJ1-1, with D unresolved. CDR3 length: 15 amino acids. Per germline, CDR1 SEHNR and CDR2 FQNEAQ (reference sequence). V lost 2 bases and J 3 bases, leaving 13 bases between the germline ends. CDR3 in DNA: TGTGCCAGCAGCTTAATCGCTCTCCCGGACACTGAAGCTTTCTTT. Residues: CASSLIALPDTEAFF.

This clonotype was seen more than once but under ten times. The gene calls are TRBV20-1 and TRBJ2-7; D uncertain. The V end lost 1 base, the J end lost 5 bases, and 18 bases lay between the germline ends. This CDR3 is 15 amino acids long. CDR1 is DFQATT, CDR2 SNEGSKA, per germline (reference sequence). The CDR3 reads CSARAPFLGIHEQYF. CDR3 in DNA: TGCAGTGCTAGAGCCCCCTTCCTAGGGATCCACGAGCAGTACTTC.

The chain has TRBV2 and TRBJ2-2; the D is unclear. The V gene's germline CDR1 is SNHLY and CDR2 FYNNEI. V was clipped by 6 bases and J by 6 bases, with 11 bases between them. This CDR3 has 13 residues. The CDR3 loop reads CASSGGYAGELFF. Written as DNA, the CDR3 is TGTGCCAGCAGCGGTGGATATGCCGGGGAGCTGTTTTTT.

This clonotype was seen at least ten times. CDR3 nucleotide sequence: TGTGCCAGCAGTGTACTGGCGGGGGTTACAGATACGCAGTATTTT. Translated, it gives CASSVLAGVTDTQYF. The V and J genes are TRBV2 and TRBJ2-3, with 7 nucleotides matching TRBD2. Germline CDR1 reads SNHLY; CDR2 reads FYNNEI. The CDR3 consists of 15 residues. V lost 4 bases and J lost 3; bases outside the gene matches: 7.

The rearrangement uses TRBV18 and TRBJ1-2; no firm D call. CDR3 length: 14 residues. Trimming removed 6 bases at V and 1 base at J, with 12 bases between. The germline V gene has CDR1 KGHSH and CDR2 LQKENI. CDR3 loop: CASSPGRNNYGYTF. DNA of the CDR3: TGTGCCAGCTCCCCTGGGCGGAATAACTATGGCTACACCTTC.

This chain uses TRBV28 with TRBJ2-5, with 7 bases that match TRBD1. CDR3 size: 15 residues. Germline CDR1 MDHEN, CDR2 SYDVKM. J was trimmed by 2 bases and V by 3 bases; bases with no gene match: 6. The CDR3, as DNA: TGTGCCAGCAGTTTTACGGACAGGACTCAAGAGACCCAGTACTTC. It yields the protein CASSFTDRTQETQYF.

Many counts were recorded for this clonotype. This chain uses TRBV28 with TRBJ2-6; no firm D call. This CDR3 has 15 residues. The germline V and J ends were trimmed by 7 bases and 0 bases, with 10 bases remaining between them. The germline V gene has CDR1 MDHEN and CDR2 SYDVKM. In DNA form, the CDR3 reads TGTGCCAGCACACTCACAGCCTCTGGGGCCAACGTCCTGACTTTC. This gives the protein CASTLTASGANVLTF.

This clonotype was detected ten times or more. The rearrangement uses TRBV6-2 or TRBV6-3 and TRBJ1-1; a weak D match, TRBD1 (5 bases). With 0 bases removed from V and 3 bases from J, the gap between germline ends came to 23 bases. CDR3 size: 19 residues. Germline V gene sequence: CDR1 MNHEY, CDR2 SVGEGT. CDR3 coding DNA: TGTGCCAGCAGTTACTCGAGAACCCCGGGGGAGATAATGCACACTGAAGCTTTCTTT. It is translated as CASSYSRTPGEIMHTEAFF.

This clonotype was picked up many times. The rearrangement links TRBV5-1 to TRBJ2-3, with TRBD1 matching over 9 bases. Looked up from germline, CDR1 is SGHRS and CDR2 is YFSETQ. This CDR3 is 15 amino acids long. J was trimmed by 5 bases and V by 3 bases; bases with no gene match: 7. This CDR3 is CASSSQQGAGDTQYF. The CDR3 DNA follows: TGCGCCAGCAGCTCCCAACAGGGGGCGGGAGATACGCAGTATTTT. Using reference TRBV5-1 and TRBJ2-3 for the parts outside the CDR3, the full variable domain is KAGVTQTPRYLIKTRGQQVTLSCSPISGHRSVSWYQQTPGQGLQFLFEYFSETQRNKGNFPGRFSGRQFSNSRSEMNVSTLELGDSALYLCASSSQQGAGDTQYFGPGTRLTVL.

This clonotype was recorded at least ten times. This rearrangement joins TRBV20-1 to TRBJ1-4, with D possibly TRBD1 on 6 matching bases. CDR3 length: 15 amino acids. Germline V lookup: CDR1 DFQATT, CDR2 SNEGSKA (reference sequence). Trimming left V 5 bases short and J 3 bases short, with 16 bases between. The CDR3 DNA reads as TGCAGTGCTGAAGCCTCAGGGGCGGCTAATGAAAAACTGTTTTTT. Residues: CSAEASGAANEKLFF.